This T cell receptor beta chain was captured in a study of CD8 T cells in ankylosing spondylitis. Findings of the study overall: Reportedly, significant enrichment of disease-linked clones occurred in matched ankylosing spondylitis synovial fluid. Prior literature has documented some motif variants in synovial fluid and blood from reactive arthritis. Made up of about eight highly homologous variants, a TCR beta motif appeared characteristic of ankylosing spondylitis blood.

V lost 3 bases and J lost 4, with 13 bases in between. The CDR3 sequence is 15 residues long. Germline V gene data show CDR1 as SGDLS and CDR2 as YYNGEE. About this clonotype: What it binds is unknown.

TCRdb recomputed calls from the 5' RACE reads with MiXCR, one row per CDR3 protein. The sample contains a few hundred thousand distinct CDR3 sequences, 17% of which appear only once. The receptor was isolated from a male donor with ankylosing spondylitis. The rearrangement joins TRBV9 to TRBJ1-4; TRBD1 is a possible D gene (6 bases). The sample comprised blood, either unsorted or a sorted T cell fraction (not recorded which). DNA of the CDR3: TGTGCCAGCAGCGGAATGGACAGTCTTAATGAAAAACTGTTTTTT. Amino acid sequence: CASSGMDSLNEKLFF.